This is a list of T cell receptor beta chains from one sample in a study of blood T cell repertoires in COVID-19. The table came from immunoSEQ multiplex PCR; TCRdb's copy has only in-frame clones and leaves some out. The repertoire includes about 180,000 clones, roughly four fifths of them detected once, and 1.5% sits in the top ten. The sample was peripheral blood. Receptors originate from a human donor in a cohort sampled during active COVID-19. The CDR3 runs from the conserved cysteine through the conserved F or W. The D gene is left open where the match is weak. Clone size is given for some rows only: seen once, a few or many times, or a class if the clone is expanded.

j_gene,v_gene,d_gene,abundance,CDR3aa,CDR3nt
TRBJ1-2,TRBV19,NA,NA,CASSIVPGFYGYTF,TGTGCCAGTAGTATAGTTCCGGGATTCTATGGCTACACCTTC
TRBJ1-3,TRBV28,NA,NA,CATEGEGLGNTIYF,TGTGCCACCGAAGGGGAGGGGTTAGGAAACACCATATATTTT
TRBJ2-1,TRBV14,NA,NA,CASSQEGTYLSSYNEQFF,TGTGCCAGCAGCCAAGAGGGGACATACTTGAGCTCCTACAATGAGCAGTTCTTC
TRBJ2-6,TRBV5-1,NA,NA,CASSLDSNSGANVLTF,TGCGCCAGCAGCTTGGACAGCAACTCTGGGGCCAACGTCCTGACTTTC
TRBJ2-1,TRBV28,TRBD2,NA,CASSFGGSGYNEQFF,TGTGCCAGCAGTTTTGGCGGGAGTGGATACAATGAGCAGTTCTTC
TRBJ2-7,TRBV18,TRBD1,NA,CASSSVRTGSYEQYF,TGTGCCAGCTCGTCCGTAAGGACAGGGTCCTACGAGCAGTACTTC
TRBJ2-5,TRBV24-1,TRBD2,NA,CATSDWSGGSQETQYF,TGTGCCACCAGTGATTGGAGCGGGGGGTCCCAAGAGACCCAGTACTTC
TRBJ2-5,TRBV5-1,TRBD1,NA,CASSFGQGARETQYF,TGCGCCAGCAGCTTCGGACAGGGGGCGAGAGAGACCCAGTACTTC
TRBJ2-5,TRBV29-1,TRBD1,few,CSVDPGGETQYF,TGCAGCGTTGACCCAGGGGGAGAGACCCAGTACTTC
TRBJ1-5,TRBV28,NA,NA,CASNIRGQGWSNQPQHF,TGTGCCAGCAACATAAGGGGTCAGGGTTGGAGCAATCAGCCCCAGCATTTT
TRBJ2-7,TRBV7-2,NA,NA,CASRYAYEQYF,TGTGCCAGCAGGTATGCCTACGAGCAGTACTTC
TRBJ2-6,TRBV18,NA,NA,CASSPPTGSGANVLTF,TGTGCCAGCTCACCACCCACCGGCTCTGGGGCCAACGTCCTGACTTTC
TRBJ1-1,TRBV5-8,NA,NA,CASSLRGNTEAFF,TGTGCCAGCAGCTTGAGGGGGAACACTGAAGCTTTCTTT
TRBJ2-7,TRBV11-2,NA,NA,CASSLDSPTEQYF,TGTGCCAGCAGCTTAGATAGCCCGACGGAGCAGTACTTC
TRBJ1-1,TRBV6-6,NA,few,CASRRGQTEAFF,TGTGCCAGCAGGAGAGGACAGACTGAAGCTTTCTTT
TRBJ1-5,TRBV19,NA,NA,CASSHQAPLNQPQHF,TGTGCCAGTAGCCATCAGGCCCCGCTCAATCAGCCCCAGCATTTT
TRBJ2-7,TRBV10-3,NA,NA,CAISEPHLSGTPYEQYF,TGTGCCATCAGTGAGCCCCACCTGAGCGGGACACCCTACGAGCAGTACTTC
TRBJ2-1,TRBV7-8,TRBD2,NA,CASSSGGSSYNEQFF,TGTGCCAGCAGTAGCGGGGGGAGCTCCTACAATGAGCAGTTCTTC
TRBJ1-1,TRBV19,NA,once,CASRRGTGGTEAFF,TGTGCCAGTAGAAGGGGGACGGGTGGTACTGAAGCTTTCTTT
TRBJ2-1,TRBV24-1,TRBD2,NA,CATSDPSTSGIYNEQFF,TGTGCCACCAGTGATCCCTCGACTAGCGGGATCTACAATGAGCAGTTCTTC
TRBJ2-7,TRBV19,NA,NA,CASSISSGSYEQYF,TGTGCCAGTAGTATTAGTAGCGGCTCCTACGAGCAGTACTTC
TRBJ1-3,TRBV10-1,NA,NA,CASSDRDSGNTIYF,TGCGCCAGCAGTGACAGGGACTCTGGAAACACCATATATTTT
TRBJ2-3,TRBV6-2/TRBV6-3,NA,NA,CASSQLARTDTQYF,TGTGCCAGCAGCCAACTTGCACGTACAGATACGCAGTATTTT
TRBJ1-6,TRBV12-3/TRBV12-4,NA,NA,CASSFVESPLHF,TGTGCCAGCAGTTTTGTAGAATCACCCCTCCACTTT
TRBJ1-2,TRBV9,NA,NA,CASSVGRTDYGYTF,TGTGCCAGCAGCGTAGGGAGGACAGATTATGGCTACACCTTC
TRBJ1-3,TRBV11-2,TRBD1,NA,CATGGQGARSGNTIYF,TGTGCCACCGGCGGACAGGGGGCGAGGTCTGGAAACACCATATATTTT
TRBJ1-1,TRBV3-1/TRBV3-2,NA,NA,CASSQWQGNTEAFF,TGTGCCAGCAGCCAATGGCAGGGGAACACTGAAGCTTTCTTT
TRBJ2-7,TRBV19,TRBD2,NA,CASSIGLAGYEQYF,TGTGCCAGTAGTATCGGACTAGCGGGCTACGAGCAGTACTTC
TRBJ2-1,TRBV7-6,TRBD2,NA,CASSSQLLVAGENEQFF,TGTGCCAGCAGCTCCCAGCTGTTGGTAGCGGGAGAAAATGAGCAGTTCTTC
TRBJ1-1,TRBV10-1,NA,NA,CASSEGRSEAFF,TGCGCCAGCAGTGAAGGGAGGTCTGAAGCTTTCTTT
TRBJ1-5,TRBV5-4,NA,NA,CASSLGGGGGNQPQHF,TGTGCCAGCAGCTTGGGTGGGGGAGGGGGCAATCAGCCCCAGCATTTT
TRBJ1-6,TRBV3-1/TRBV3-2,NA,NA,CASSQVEQNSPLHF,TGTGCCAGCAGCCAAGTGGAGCAGAATTCACCCCTCCACTTT
TRBJ2-5,TRBV3-1/TRBV3-2,NA,NA,CASSAGRQETQYF,TGTGCCAGCAGCGCGGGACGCCAGGAGACCCAGTACTTC
TRBJ2-7,TRBV6-2/TRBV6-3,TRBD2,NA,CASSYVQTSGRLGQYF,TGTGCCAGCAGTTACGTTCAGACTAGCGGGAGGTTGGGGCAGTACTTC
TRBJ1-2,TRBV6-2/TRBV6-3,NA,NA,CASSYIGENYGYTF,TGTGCCAGCAGTTACATAGGGGAAAACTATGGCTACACCTTC
TRBJ2-6,TRBV3-1/TRBV3-2,NA,NA,CASTHSSLRANVLTF,TGTGCCAGCACCCATTCGAGCCTGCGGGCCAACGTCCTGACTTTC
TRBJ2-5,TRBV7-7,TRBD2,NA,CASSLGRGETQYF,TGTGCTAGCAGCTTAGGGAGGGGAGAGACCCAGTACTTC
TRBJ1-1,TRBV6-2/TRBV6-3,NA,NA,CASSSVNTEAFF,TGTGCCAGCAGCTCGGTTAACACTGAAGCTTTCTTT
TRBJ1-1,TRBV27,NA,NA,CASSFRGTEAFF,TGTGCCAGCAGTTTCAGGGGTACTGAAGCTTTCTTT
TRBJ2-7,TRBV14,NA,NA,CASSQDDYYEQYF,TGTGCCAGCAGCCAAGATGACTACTACGAGCAGTACTTC
TRBJ1-1,TRBV7-9,NA,NA,CASSLVGGAEAFF,TGTGCCAGCAGCTTAGTTGGGGGCGCTGAAGCTTTCTTT
TRBJ2-6,TRBV6-5,NA,NA,CASTRGARGANVLTF,TGTGCCAGCACCCGAGGTGCGAGGGGGGCCAACGTCCTGACTTTC
TRBJ2-7,TRBV29-1,NA,NA,CSVEGSYEQYF,TGCAGCGTTGAAGGGAGCTACGAGCAGTACTTC
TRBJ2-7,TRBV19,NA,once,CTSSLHRQGSYEQYF,TGTACCAGTAGCTTACATCGGCAGGGAAGCTACGAGCAGTACTTC
TRBJ2-7,TRBV27,NA,few,CASSLSRSYEQYF,TGTGCCAGCAGTTTATCGCGGTCCTACGAGCAGTACTTC
TRBJ2-3,TRBV9,TRBD1,NA,CASSVTQGISFVDTQYF,TGTGCCAGCAGCGTCACACAGGGGATTAGCTTTGTGGATACGCAGTATTTT
TRBJ2-7,TRBV7-2,TRBD2,few,CASSATSGLGEQYF,TGTGCCAGCAGCGCAACTAGCGGGCTCGGCGAGCAGTACTTC
TRBJ1-5,TRBV3-1/TRBV3-2,NA,once,CASSQGPGGYQPQHF,TGTGCCAGCAGCCAAGGGCCAGGTGGGTATCAGCCCCAGCATTTT